This T cell receptor (beta chain) was documented in a study of vaccination and CD4 T cells after COVID-19. Study-level background: Convalescent donors were composed of six males and four females, of whom two were Hispanic.

Treatment in this sample: roughly 10-day PBMC culture with coronavirus spike peptide pools or control peptides (ViraFEST assay). Once obtained from cultured CD4+ T cells, the DNA was sequenced using the Oncomine TCR Beta short-read assay. TCRdb itself ran the PCR reads through MiXCR, one entry per CDR3 protein. The sample contains some 10,000 distinct CDR3 sequences, under 60% of which appear only once. To note about this clonotype: Its antigen is not identified.

V shed 3 bases and J shed 2 bases, with 7 bases lying between them. Germline V CDR1 and CDR2: SNHLY, FYNNEI. There are 13 residues in the CDR3. The clonotype was recovered from a human donor who had recovered from COVID-19. The chain recombines TRBV2 with TRBJ1-2; no reliable D call. The specimen was CD4+ T cells from blood, cultured in vitro. CDR3 nucleotides: TGTGCCAGCAGTGACTCCAGGAACTATGGCTACACCTTC. This encodes CASSDSRNYGYTF.